These 2 T cell receptor beta chains came from one sample sequenced in a study of shared clonotypes between healthy human individuals (dated by TCRdb to between 2020 and 2021). Libraries were constructed by the immunoSEQ multiplex PCR assay. TCRdb's version of the immuneACCESS table is confined to in-frame rearrangements and falls short of the full clone set. An unresolved V gene accounts for under half of the shortfall where checked; the remainder is of unknown origin. Recorded for this sample are about 980,000 clones; approximately 80% of them occurred a single time. The ten largest account for approximately 1.5% of the sample. Sequenced: memory CD4+ T cells sorted from blood. The sample's cell subset or site label, decoded: CD45RA-negative fraction. Receptor source: a man between 18 and 35 years old in good health.

The rearrangement uses TRBV10-3 and TRBJ2-1, with D unclear. The germline V gene has CDR1 ENHRY and CDR2 SYGVKD. CDR3 size: 14 residues. Between the trimmed V and J ends, which lost 0 bases and 1 base, there was a span of 4 bases. This CDR3 is CAISESYSYNEQFF. In DNA, the CDR3 is TGTGCCATCAGTGAGTCGTATTCCTACAATGAGCAGTTCTTC.

The J gene is TRBJ2-1, the V gene TRBV11-3, with 8 positions matching TRBD2. Germline CDR1 reads SGHNT; CDR2 reads YENEEA. There are 17 residues in the CDR3. V trimming: 7 bases; J trimming: 2 bases; junction bases outside the gene matches: 13. This chain's CDR3 is CASIWAQREFAYNEQFF. CDR3 sequence (DNA): TGTGCCAGCATATGGGCCCAGCGGGAGTTTGCCTACAATGAGCAGTTCTTC.